This T cell receptor beta chain was sequenced in a study of regulatory T cells in long-lasting Graves disease. Broader study findings: Persistent cases favored TRBV28, TRBJ1-2 and TRBJ2-5. Persistent patients shared more public clonotypes (roughly 2,800) than new patients (roughly 970).

Details on this clonotype: Its antigen is unknown.

Arm-PCR of CDR3 regions with iRepertoire HTBI primers generated TCR beta libraries. From the multiplex PCR reads, TCRdb called clonotypes with MiXCR, one entry per CDR3 protein. The sample holds hundreds of thousands of distinct CDR3 sequences, about 32% seen once. Specified time point: persistent/refractory GD, antithyroid drugs over 5 years with positive TRAb. Following extraction of RNA from PBMCs, that RNA was used to make the TCR library. CDR3 size: 15 residues. The germline V and J ends were trimmed by 6 bases and 5 bases, with 19 bases remaining between them. The source material was peripheral blood mononuclear cells (PBMCs), sampled when the disease was refractory, from a patient treated with antithyroid drugs. The clonotype was recovered from a female donor with Graves disease. J is TRBJ1-1 and V is TRBV12-3 or TRBV12-4; D is ambiguous. DNA for the CDR3: TGTGCCAGCAGCCTAAAACCCGGGTATAGGACTGAAGCTTTCTTT. It yields the protein CASSLKPGYRTEAFF.